One and the same sample provided the 2 T cell receptor beta chains below, sequenced in a study of cytomegalovirus exposure and HLA in healthy donors. The PCR made use of 60 Vbeta and 13 Jbeta primers. Some clones are missing from TCRdb's copy, which holds only in-frame ones; the method was immunoSEQ multiplex PCR. The table has about 160,000 clones, about 75% seen once; the top ten hold 2.5% to 3%. The sequenced sample was PBMCs. These receptors were obtained from a woman in her forties or fifties in good health and CMV-seropositive.

The rearrangement links TRBV9 to TRBJ2-7; D might be TRBD1 (5 bases). The CDR3 length is 14 residues. Trimming took 0 bases from V and 3 from J, leaving 10 bases between them. CDR1 and CDR2 from the germline V gene are SGDLS and YYNGEE. The DNA for the CDR3 is TGTGCCAGCAGCGTAGGCAGGACAAGCTACGAGCAGTACTTC. It codes for CASSVGRTSYEQYF.

This clone has just a few counts. This chain links TRBV27 with TRBJ2-1; a weak D match, TRBD1 (5 bases). Germline loops: CDR1 MNHEY, CDR2 SMNVEV (reference sequence). Deletions cut 3 bases from V and 6 bases from J, with 12 bases between. The CDR3 is made up of 14 amino acids. The CDR3, as DNA: TGTGCCAGCAGTTTTCCAGGGCTTGGCAATGAGCAGTTCTTC. Protein sequence: CASSFPGLGNEQFF.